Listed here are 28 T cell receptor beta chains from one sample, sequenced in a study of blood T cell repertoires in COVID-19 (TCRdb year 2020). The library was obtained by the immunoSEQ multiplex PCR assay. TCRdb limited this immuneACCESS table to in-frame rearrangements with V and J called. A share of clones is missing; checked studies link under half to unresolved V genes, and the rest is unexplained. This sample gives 60,000 or so clones in total; nearly 80% of them show up just once. About 25% of the sample is held by the ten biggest clonotypes. Sequencing input: peripheral blood. Every receptor here comes from a human donor in a cohort sampled during active COVID-19.

The gene calls are TRBV18 and TRBJ1-3, with D uncertain. This CDR3 region has 17 residues. The V end was cut by 2 bases, the J end by 0 bases, with 14 bases between. Germline-derived CDR1 and CDR2 are KGHSH and LQKENI. CDR3 residues: CASSPGPRVLSGNTIYF. DNA for the CDR3: TGTGCCAGCTCACCAGGGCCCCGCGTACTCTCTGGAAACACCATATATTTT.

The chain uses TRBV9 and TRBJ2-1; TRBD2 is a possible D gene (5 bases). Looked up from germline, CDR1 is SGDLS and CDR2 is YYNGEE. The ends were cut back, 3 bases at V and 9 bases at J, with 19 bases in the middle. CDR3 length equals 15 residues. CDR3 in DNA: TGTGCCAGCAGCGCCACACTAGGGCTCTTGGGTGAGCAGTTCTTC. It specifies CASSATLGLLGEQFF. The complete variable domain, with remaining parts taken from reference TRBV9 and TRBJ2-1, reads DSGVTQTPKHLITATGQRVTLRCSPRSGDLSVYWYQQSLDQGLQFLIQYYNGEERAKGNILERFSAQQFPDLHSELNLSSLELGDSALYFCASSATLGLLGEQFFGPGTRLTVL.

A single count supports this clone. The V gene is TRBV14, the J gene TRBJ2-7; a weak D match, TRBD1 (6 bases). V was clipped by 4 bases and J by 0 bases, with 10 bases between them. Germline CDR1 and CDR2: SGHDN and FVKESK. CDR3 size: 14 residues. This CDR3 is CASSPRQVSYEQYF. The CDR3 DNA is TGTGCCAGCAGCCCCAGACAGGTCTCCTACGAGCAGTACTTC.

The chain uses TRBV24-1 and TRBJ2-2; 9 bases map to TRBD1. The germline V gene encodes CDR1 KGHDR and CDR2 SFDVKD. V trimming: 1 base; J trimming: 0 bases; junction bases outside the gene matches: 5. This CDR3 is built from 18 residues. The CDR3 nucleotides are TGTGCCACCAGTGATTTCGGGACAGGGACCCCGAACACCGGGGAGCTGTTTTTT. Amino acids: CATSDFGTGTPNTGELFF.

In this sample, this clone turned up a few times. The gene calls are TRBV4-1 and TRBJ2-7, with D possibly TRBD2 on 6 matching bases. Germline V gives CDR1 MGHRA, CDR2 YSYEKL. Trimming removed 4 bases from V and 0 bases from J, with 16 bases in between. The CDR3 is 16 amino acids. For the CDR3, the DNA is TGCGCCAGCAGCCCGACCCCTAGCGCCTACTCCTACGAGCAGTACTTC. Amino acids: CASSPTPSAYSYEQYF.

The CDR3 bases are TGTGCCAGCTCACCACAATACTCGGTCGGTGTTGTAGCTTTCTTT. Its translation: CASSPQYSVGVVAFF. This chain joins TRBV18 and TRBJ1-1, with D unresolved. V lost 1 base and J lost 10, with 19 bases in between. Germline CDR1 is KGHSH and CDR2 is LQKENI. This CDR3 has 15 residues.

This sequence joins TRBV10-3 and TRBJ2-3; TRBD2 matches at 10 bases. The V gene's germline CDR1 is ENHRY and CDR2 SYGVKD. The V gene end was trimmed by 11 bases and the J gene end by 5 bases; junction bases not matched to a gene: 13. CDR3 length equals 15 residues. CDR3 coding DNA: TGTGCCGCCTCGGCGGCTAGCGGGAGTTTAGATACGCAGTATTTT. This gives the protein CAASAASGSLDTQYF.

This chain joins TRBV6-6 and TRBJ2-7; 7 positions match TRBD2. From germline, CDR1 is MNHNY and CDR2 SVGAGI (reference sequence). The CDR3 has 13 residues. The junction had 6 bases not matched to a gene; V was cut back by 6 bases and J by 4 bases. Here the CDR3 DNA reads TGTGCCAGCAGCCTAGCGGAAACTTACGAGCAGTACTTC. This codes for CASSLAETYEQYF.

A single count supports this clone. The chain has TRBV21-1 and TRBJ2-1; the table's D call, TRBD2, has no DNA check behind it. TRBV21-1 is marked as a pseudogene. This CDR3 comprises 14 residues. The CDR3 loop reads CASSARKLASEQFF. In nucleotides, the CDR3 is TGTGCCAGCAGCGCACGTAAACTAGCTTCCGAGCAGTTCTTC.

The genes are TRBV7-9 and TRBJ1-2; D is undetermined. Germline V gives CDR1 SEHNR, CDR2 FQNEAQ (reference sequence). V was clipped by 1 base and J by 0 bases, with 6 bases between them. There are 14 residues in the CDR3. The chain's CDR3 is CASSLGKPNYGYTF. The CDR3 coding sequence is TGTGCCAGCAGCTTAGGCAAGCCTAACTATGGCTACACCTTC.

The J gene is TRBJ2-4, the V gene TRBV30; a weak D match, TRBD1 (6 bases). The CDR3 consists of 13 residues. Trimming removed 0 bases from V and 12 bases from J, with 15 bases in between. The germline gives CDR1 GTSNPN, CDR2 SVGIG (reference sequence). This CDR3 is CAWSVRDTRSQYF. DNA of the CDR3: TGTGCCTGGAGTGTAAGGGACACACGGTCTCAGTACTTC.

The genes are TRBV5-6 and TRBJ2-1; D not resolved. Germline values: CDR1 SGHDT, CDR2 YYEEEE. CDR3 length: 16 residues. Trimming pared 0 bases from V and 12 bases from J, leaving 22 bases between. The CDR3 here is CASSLGKRLINEGQFF. The CDR3 bases are TGTGCCAGCAGCTTGGGGAAGAGACTCATCAATGAAGGGCAGTTCTTC. The whole variable domain, filled in from reference TRBV5-6 and TRBJ2-1, reads DAGVTQSPTHLIKTRGQQVTLRCSPKSGHDTVSWYQQALGQGPQFIFQYYEEEERQRGNFPDRFSGHQFPNYSSELNVNALLLGDSALYLCASSLGKRLINEGQFFGPGTRLTVL.

This sequence joins TRBV10-3 and TRBJ2-1; 8 bases map to TRBD1. After removal of 1 base from V and 7 bases from J, the junction contained 9 bases not matched to a gene. The V gene's germline CDR1 is ENHRY and CDR2 SYGVKD. The CDR3 is 16 amino acids. The CDR3 DNA sequence: TGTGCCATCAGTGAGTTCGACAGGGGTAGTGCGAATGAGCAGTTCTTC. Protein sequence: CAISEFDRGSANEQFF.

V gene TRBV5-1 combines with J gene TRBJ1-2, with 9 bases that match TRBD1. The CDR3 has 13 residues. After removal of 3 bases from V and 8 bases from J, the junction contained 5 bases not matched to a gene. From germline, CDR1 is SGHRS and CDR2 YFSETQ. CDR3 DNA: TGCGCCAGCAGCTCGGACGGACAGGGGGGCTACACCTTC. It codes for CASSSDGQGGYTF.

The J gene is TRBJ2-7, the V gene TRBV19; TRBD1 might be the D (5 bases). Germline-derived CDR1 and CDR2 are LNHDA and SQIVND (reference sequence). V was pared by 4 bases and J by 2 bases, with 12 bases between. This CDR3 has 14 amino acids. The CDR3 is CASSTSGITYEQYF. DNA for the CDR3: TGTGCCAGTAGTACATCAGGGATCACCTACGAGCAGTACTTC.

The chain uses TRBV6-5 and TRBJ1-4; no firm D call. Germline CDR1 reads MNHEY; CDR2 reads SVGAGI. The CDR3 is 15 amino acids. The V gene lost 6 bases and the J gene lost 0 bases, with 11 bases spanning the gap. CDR3 coding DNA: TGTGCCAGCAGCGGACCGGGGACAACTAATGAAAAACTGTTTTTT. This translates into CASSGPGTTNEKLFF.

The CDR3 here is CASRFSGSDEQYF. Here the CDR3 DNA reads TGTGCCAGCAGATTTAGCGGGAGCGACGAGCAGTACTTC. The chain employs TRBV27 and TRBJ2-7; TRBD2 agrees at 9 bases. This CDR3 spans 13 amino acids. In germline, CDR1 is MNHEY, CDR2 SMNVEV (reference sequence). After removal of 6 bases from V and 5 bases from J, the junction contained 5 bases not matched to a gene.

This chain links TRBV19 with TRBJ1-1; weak D call: TRBD1 (5 bases). This CDR3 spans 13 amino acids. CDR1 is LNHDA and CDR2 is SQIVND in the germline V gene (reference sequence). Trimming took off 6 bases at V and 1 base at J, with 9 bases between the two ends. CDR3 sequence (DNA): TGTGCCAGTAGCAGGACAAGGAACACTGAAGCTTTCTTT. Residues: CASSRTRNTEAFF.

In this sample, this clone turned up once. The chain's CDR3 is CASIWTSGGETQYF. Here the CDR3 DNA reads TGTGCCAGCATTTGGACTAGCGGGGGTGAGACCCAGTACTTC. This chain links TRBV6-5 with TRBJ2-5; 13 bases match TRBD2. The germline V gene has CDR1 MNHEY and CDR2 SVGAGI. The CDR3 runs to 14 residues. The trim removed 7 bases at V and 5 bases at J, leaving 4 bases unmatched.

This clone was seen only a few times. The chain employs TRBV5-6 and TRBJ1-3, with D tentatively TRBD1 (5 bases). V dropped 3 bases and J dropped 0 bases, with 16 bases sitting between them. Germline V gene lookup returns CDR1 SGHDT and CDR2 YYEEEE. The CDR3 is made up of 17 amino acids. The CDR3 sequence: CASSSRARRNSGNTIYF. DNA for the CDR3: TGTGCCAGCAGCTCCAGGGCACGGAGAAACTCTGGAAACACCATATATTTT.

Only a few counts were recorded for this clone. The chain is built from TRBV7-9 and TRBJ1-4; TRBD1 matches 7 bases. Germline loops: CDR1 SEHNR, CDR2 FQNEAQ (reference sequence). CDR3 length: 14 amino acids. Trimming removed 1 base from V and 4 bases from J; junction bases left unmatched: 0. CDR3 in amino acids: CASSLGQGNEKLFF. CDR3 coding DNA: TGTGCCAGCAGCTTAGGACAGGGTAATGAAAAACTGTTTTTT.

This clone appeared a few times. CDR3 region: CASSRTGSPYEQYF. CDR3 bases: TGTGCCAGCAGTCGGACAGGGTCCCCCTACGAGCAGTACTTC. The J gene is TRBJ2-7, the V gene TRBV28; 8 bases match TRBD1. Looked up from germline, CDR1 is MDHEN and CDR2 is SYDVKM. V gave up 5 bases and J gave up 2 bases; unmatched junction bases: 5. CDR3 length equals 14 residues.

This chain links TRBV10-2 with TRBJ2-3, with TRBD2 identical over 8 bases. V lost 4 bases and J lost 3; bases outside the gene matches: 6. The germline V gene has CDR1 WSHSY and CDR2 SAAADI. The CDR3 extends over 15 amino acids. The CDR3 spells CASSGTGGWTDTQYF. For the CDR3, the DNA is TGCGCCAGCAGTGGGACGGGAGGGTGGACAGATACGCAGTATTTT.

This rearrangement joins TRBV10-3 to TRBJ2-7, with D tentatively TRBD1 (7 bases). With 2 bases removed from V and 2 bases from J, the gap between germline ends came to 13 bases. Germline CDR1 is ENHRY and CDR2 is SYGVKD. The CDR3 spans 15 residues. This chain's CDR3 is CAISEGQGGTYEQYF. The CDR3 nucleotides are TGTGCCATCAGTGAGGGCCAGGGGGGAACCTACGAGCAGTACTTC.

The rearrangement joins TRBV11-2 to TRBJ2-2, with TRBD1 matching over 8 bases. Germline CDR1 SGHAT, CDR2 FQNNGV. The CDR3 has 15 residues. Trimming removed 6 bases from V and 4 bases from J; junction bases left unmatched: 7. CDR3 region: CASSYQGAFTGELFF. Written as DNA, the CDR3 is TGTGCCAGCAGTTATCAGGGGGCGTTCACCGGGGAGCTGTTTTTT.

This chain joins TRBV5-5 and TRBJ2-2; possibly TRBD2 for D (5 bases). V lost 2 bases and J lost 3, with 11 bases in between. The germline CDR1 and CDR2 sequences are SGHKS and YYEKEE (reference sequence). This CDR3 is built from 15 residues. The CDR3 sequence: CASSLSGADTGELFF. CDR3 coding DNA: TGTGCCAGCAGCTTAAGCGGAGCGGACACCGGGGAGCTGTTTTTT.

This clone was picked up a small number of times. This chain joins TRBV20-1 and TRBJ1-4; D gene unclear. The CDR3 length is 10 residues. Trimming stripped 5 bases from V and 8 bases from J, with 6 bases between. Germline V CDR1 and CDR2: DFQATT, SNEGSKA (reference sequence). As DNA, the CDR3 is TGCAGTGCTTTTTCGGAAAAACTGTTTTTT. Its translation is CSAFSEKLFF.

In this sample, this clone turned up once. This rearrangement joins TRBV3-1 (or the pseudogene TRBV3-2) to TRBJ1-4, with TRBD1 matching 8 bases. The V segment lost 4 bases and the J segment 7 bases; nucleotides outside the gene matches: 8. The germline gives CDR1 LGHDT, CDR2 YNNKEL (reference sequence). The CDR3 totals 15 residues. CDR3 loop: CASSPTGQGGEKLFF. For the CDR3, the DNA is TGTGCCAGCAGCCCCACCGGACAGGGTGGTGAAAAACTGTTTTTT.